In this sample, the clone carrying this T cell receptor (beta chain) turned up many times. The antigen remains undetermined. V dropped 5 bases and J dropped 3 bases, with 20 bases sitting between them. Looked up from germline, CDR1 is MNHEY and CDR2 is SVGAGI. CDR3 length: 16 amino acids. Multiplex PCR employing 32 V and 13 J primers generated amplicons of the TCR beta CDR3. TCRdb independently ran MiXCR on the multiplex PCR reads; one entry per CDR3 protein. The repertoire holds 21,000 or so distinct CDR3 sequences, with under 35% as singletons. Template came from bulk tumor genomic DNA, at roughly 610 ng per sample. Biopsies, several per primary tumor and spaced far apart, were collected during surgery. Before undergoing curative surgery, patients had newly diagnosed non-small cell lung cancer that was untreated. Individuals who provided samples were patients with newly diagnosed non-small cell lung cancer who were having surgery with curative intent.

The data are from a study of immune heterogeneity within non-small cell lung tumors. Study context: Histologically, a handful of tumors were squamous cell carcinomas and approximately eleven were non-squamous carcinomas. The remaining 1 tumor was not otherwise specified. Study observations and caveats: For local T-cell clonality, the correlation with local tumor mutational burden was moderate but significant (R approximately 0.34). Multiple tumor sites within a patient showed recurrence of identical dominant CDR3 beta clonotypes; site-unique high-frequency clones were present as well.

The chain couples TRBV6-5 to TRBJ2-7; TRBD1 is a possible D gene (6 bases). Specimen: lung tumor tissue. The clonotype was recovered from a man aged 40-50 years with non-small cell lung cancer. The CDR3: CASSHRGLTGYYEQYF. In nucleotides, the CDR3 is TGTGCCAGCAGTCACCGAGGGCTCACAGGGTACTACGAGCAGTACTTC.